The 25 T cell receptor beta chains given below trace back to one sample, sequenced in a study of T cell clonality in common variable immunodeficiency. Some clones are missing from TCRdb's copy, which holds only in-frame ones; the method was immunoSEQ multiplex PCR. Recorded here are 30,000 to 35,000 clones, with no singletons, and the ten leading clones hold 4.5%. Material for sequencing was peripheral blood mononuclear cells. These TCRs come from a person between 18 and 69 years old in good health.

At least ten counts were recorded for this clone. The read finishes 3 residues shy of the CDR3 end, and the germline J gene is used to complete it. The J gene is TRBJ2-2, the V gene TRBV5-1, with 11 bases matching TRBD2. V dropped 0 bases and J dropped 5; count of bases not matched to a gene: 12. This CDR3 spans 19 amino acids. The germline CDR1 and CDR2 sequences are SGHRS and YFSETQ. This chain's CDR3 is CASSLEGVSGRGKTGELFF. The CDR3 bases that were read are TGCGCCAGCAGCTTGGAAGGTGTTAGCGGGAGGGGAAAGACCGGGGAG.

This clone has a count of ten or more. The read terminates 3 residues before the CDR3 end, so the remaining end is supplied by the germline J gene. This chain connects TRBV29-1 to TRBJ1-1, with a possible D match to TRBD1 (5 bases). Germline V gives CDR1 SQVTM, CDR2 ANQGSEA. Trimming pared 3 bases from V and 5 bases from J, leaving 10 bases between. CDR3 size: 12 residues. The CDR3 reads CSVDSGGTEAFF. Partial CDR3 DNA: TGCAGCGTTGATAGTGGGGGGACTGAA.

This clone was counted many times. From the germline J gene comes the end of the CDR3, since the read stops 3 residues before it. This chain links TRBV19 with TRBJ1-3; D is unclear. V was clipped by 5 bases and J by 0 bases, with 11 bases between them. Germline V gene lookup returns CDR1 LNHDA and CDR2 SQIVND (reference sequence). The CDR3 is 15 residues long. CDR3 in amino acids: CASSLSADSGNTIYF. Incomplete CDR3 DNA: TGTGCCAGTAGTCTCTCGGCGGACTCTGGAAACACC.

This clone has a count of ten or more. The read terminates 3 residues before the CDR3 end, so the remaining end is supplied by the germline J gene. This chain connects TRBV7-3 to TRBJ1-3, with TRBD1 as a possible D gene (6 bases). The V gene lost 5 bases and the J gene lost 0 bases, with 14 bases spanning the gap. The CDR3 extends over 16 amino acids. Germline V gives CDR1 SGHTA, CDR2 FQGTGA. CDR3 loop: CASSPRGGNSGNTIYF. CDR3 bases read: TGTGCCAGCAGCCCGAGGGGGGGGAACTCTGGAAACACC.

This clone has a count of ten or more. With the read ending 3 residues before the CDR3 end, the germline J gene is used to fill in that end. The chain uses TRBV30 and TRBJ2-5; D unresolved. Germline V CDR1 and CDR2: GTSNPN, SVGIG (reference sequence). This CDR3 is built from 12 residues. The V end lost 2 bases, the J end lost 1 base, and 5 bases lay between the germline ends. The CDR3 bases that were read are TGTGCCTGGAGTTTGGCCCAAGAGACC. Protein product: CAWSLAQET. The whole CDR3 sequence is CAWSLAQETQYF.

This clone was seen repeatedly, ten times or more. CDR3 region: CASSSIAGGRNEQFF. CDR3 DNA (partial): TGTGCCAGCAGCTCCATAGCGGGAGGGAGGAATGAG. This chain joins TRBV11-3 and TRBJ2-1; 11 nucleotides line up with TRBD2. The read ends 3 residues before the CDR3 terminus; that terminus is restored from the germline J gene. Per the germline V gene, CDR1 is SGHNT and CDR2 is YENEEA. With 4 bases clipped from V and 7 bases from J, the junction kept 6 bases outside the gene matches. The CDR3 is 15 residues long.

At least ten counts were recorded for this clone. Sequencing ends 3 residues short of the CDR3 end; the germline J gene provides the rest. The chain uses TRBV19 and TRBJ2-1; 15 bases align to TRBD2. Trimming removed 5 bases from V and 4 bases from J; junction bases left unmatched: 6. Germline V gene lookup returns CDR1 LNHDA and CDR2 SQIVND (reference sequence). This CDR3 is 17 amino acids long. The CDR3 is CASSPGLAGGVYNEQFF. The sequenced part of the CDR3 DNA is TGTGCCAGTAGTCCTGGACTAGCGGGGGGGGTATACAATGAG.

This clone was recorded a few times. The read stops 3 residues short of the end of the CDR3; the missing end is completed from the germline J gene. This chain uses TRBV7-8 with TRBJ1-2; tentative D call: TRBD1 (5 bases). V was cut by 5 bases and J by 4 bases, with 17 bases left in between. In germline, CDR1 is SGHVS, CDR2 FQNEAQ. The CDR3 consists of 15 residues. Partial CDR3 DNA: TGTGCCAGCAGCCCCCAGGTCGGGGGGGGCTATGGC. Residues: CASSPQVGGGYG. The whole CDR3 region reads CASSPQVGGGYGYTF.

This clone was observed many times. Incomplete CDR3 DNA: TGCAGTGCCCCCGGACAGGTGATGGGCAATGAG. Protein: CSAPGQVMGNE. The complete CDR3 sequence is CSAPGQVMGNEQFF. The chain uses TRBV20-1 and TRBJ2-1; 7 bases agree with TRBD1. The sequence runs out 3 residues before the end of the CDR3; the remainder is reconstructed from the germline J gene. Germline CDR1 and CDR2: DFQATT and SNEGSKA (reference sequence). Losses at the gene ends were 6 bases for V and 6 bases for J; bases not matched to a gene: 11. The CDR3 covers 14 residues.

The CDR3 protein is CASSLEGTGELFF. The sequenced CDR3 bases are TGTGCCAGCAGCTTAGAGGGCACCGGGGAG. The chain employs TRBV7-9 and TRBJ2-2, with D hard to call. The DNA ends 3 residues before the CDR3 does, and the rest of the CDR3 is filled in from the germline J gene. The CDR3 length is 13 residues. Germline V CDR1 and CDR2: SEHNR, FQNEAQ (reference sequence). Trimming took off 1 base at V and 4 bases at J, with 4 bases between the two ends.

This clone was found many times. The read ends 3 residues early relative to the CDR3; the germline J gene fills the gap. The V call is TRBV30, the J call TRBJ1-5, with TRBD1 matching over 7 bases. The CDR3 is 14 residues long. The germline CDR1 and CDR2 sequences are GTSNPN and SVGIG (reference sequence). Trimming removed 0 bases from V and 5 bases from J; junction bases left unmatched: 4. The sequenced CDR3 bases are TGTGCCTGGAGTGTACGGCAGGGGGATCAGCCC. Its protein product is CAWSVRQGDQP. The whole CDR3 sequence reads CAWSVRQGDQPQHF.

This clone was observed many times. The CDR3 end falls 3 residues outside the read, so it is completed with the germline J gene. V and J are TRBV5-8 and TRBJ2-7, with a possible D match to TRBD1 (5 bases). The V gene lost 6 bases and the J gene lost 0 bases, with 10 bases spanning the gap. The length of the CDR3 is 13 residues. CDR1 SGHTS and CDR2 YDEGEE come from the germline V gene. The CDR3 DNA, read in part, is TGTGCCAGCAACCGACAGAGCTCCTACGAG. Its protein product is CASNRQSSYE. The complete CDR3 sequence is CASNRQSSYEQYF.

This clone was recorded many times. The CDR3 end is not reached by the read, which stops 3 residues before it; the germline J gene fills it in. This chain uses TRBV20-1 with TRBJ2-3; 7 positions match TRBD2. The V gene end was trimmed by 3 bases and the J gene end by 4 bases; junction bases not matched to a gene: 1. CDR3 length equals 12 residues. Per germline, CDR1 DFQATT and CDR2 SNEGSKA (reference sequence). The CDR3 reads CSASGLADTQYF. The CDR3 DNA, read in part, is TGCAGTGCTAGCGGACTAGCAGATACG.

In its sample, this clone was seen many times. The read gets to within 3 residues of the CDR3 end, and the germline J gene fills in the rest. The V and J genes are TRBV4-1 and TRBJ1-5; tentative D call: TRBD1 (6 bases). Germline CDR1 MGHRA, CDR2 YSYEKL. This CDR3 contains 18 residues. The V gene lost 1 base and the J gene lost 4 bases, with 20 bases spanning the gap. Incomplete CDR3 DNA: TGCGCCAGCAGCCAAGGCGGGCTCGTAGGGGGTGGGAATCAGCCC. Protein product: CASSQGGLVGGGNQP. The CDR3 reads in full as CASSQGGLVGGGNQPQHF.

This clone was found many times. The read gets to within 3 residues of the CDR3 end, and the germline J gene fills in the rest. The chain links TRBV6-1 to TRBJ1-1, with TRBD1 matching 7 bases. Germline values: CDR1 MNHNS, CDR2 SASEGT. The CDR3 spans 14 residues. The CDR3 loop reads CASSERGRAVGAFF. The CDR3 DNA, read in part, is TGTGCCAGCAGTGAAAGGGGGCGGGCAGTCGGA.

This clone was observed many times. The read stops 3 residues short of the end of the CDR3; the missing end is completed from the germline J gene. The genes are TRBV7-9 and TRBJ1-5; D gene ambiguous. CDR1 is SEHNR, CDR2 FQNEAQ, per germline (reference sequence). The CDR3 is made up of 12 amino acids. Trimming left V 2 bases short and J 5 bases short, with 4 bases between. The CDR3 spells CASSLQDQPQHF. CDR3 bases read: TGTGCCAGCAGCTTACAGGATCAGCCC.

This clone came up a few times. The read terminates 3 residues before the CDR3 end, so the remaining end is supplied by the germline J gene. This sequence joins TRBV7-8 and TRBJ1-2; D might be TRBD1 (6 bases). Trimming took 5 bases from V and 0 from J, leaving 16 bases between them. The V gene's germline CDR1 is SGHVS and CDR2 FQNEAQ. This CDR3 has 16 residues. The CDR3 DNA, read in part, is TGTGCCAGCAGCGTATACAGGGTTCCGGCTAACTATGGC. Translation: CASSVYRVPANYG. The full CDR3 sequence reads CASSVYRVPANYGYTF.

Regarding this clone: The read ends 3 residues shy of where the CDR3 ends; the end is completed using the germline J gene. The chain employs TRBV11-3 and TRBJ2-5; 7 positions match TRBD1. The CDR3 extends over 15 amino acids. CDR1 SGHNT and CDR2 YENEEA come from the germline V gene. With 5 bases clipped from V and 5 bases from J, the junction kept 11 bases outside the gene matches. The part of the CDR3 DNA that was read is TGTGCCAGCAGCCCTCGAGGGGGCTCGAGCGAGACC. Protein: CASSPRGGSSET. In full, the CDR3 is CASSPRGGSSETQYF.

This clone appeared a few times. The read ends 3 residues before the CDR3 terminus; that terminus is restored from the germline J gene. The rearrangement joins TRBV19 to TRBJ2-7, with D perhaps matching TRBD2 (5 bases). V lost 1 base and J lost 2, with 15 bases in between. The V gene's germline CDR1 is LNHDA and CDR2 SQIVND (reference sequence). There are 16 residues in the CDR3. CDR3 bases read: TGTGCCAGTAGTATAGCCGCGGCGGGTCTGCCCTACGAG. The encoded protein is CASSIAAAGLPYE. The whole CDR3 sequence is CASSIAAAGLPYEQYF.

This clone was counted many times. The CDR3 is cut off 3 residues early in the read; its end comes from the germline J gene. J is TRBJ2-1 and V is TRBV24-1; TRBD1 agrees at 10 bases. Per the germline V gene, CDR1 is KGHDR and CDR2 is SFDVKD. J lost 5 bases, V lost 3 bases, and 3 bases had no gene match. This CDR3 contains 15 residues. The CDR3 DNA, read in part, is TGTGCCACCAGTGATAGGGACAGGGGTAACAATGAG. Encoded protein: CATSDRDRGNNE. The entire CDR3 protein is CATSDRDRGNNEQFF.

This clone was seen only a few times. The CDR3 loop is CAWSSSGSAGELFF. The covered CDR3 bases are TGTGCCTGGAGTTCAAGCGGGAGTGCCGGGGAG. This rearrangement joins TRBV30 to TRBJ2-2; 8 nucleotides align to TRBD2. Read coverage stops 3 residues before the CDR3 terminus; the germline J gene supplies the remainder. CDR1 is GTSNPN and CDR2 is SVGIG in the germline V gene (reference sequence). This CDR3 has 14 amino acids. After removal of 2 bases from V and 6 bases from J, the junction contained 5 bases not matched to a gene.

This clone was counted many times. The read comes to an end 3 residues before the CDR3 does, leaving the germline J gene to fill in the end. The chain joins TRBV19 to TRBJ1-1, with 7 bases identical to TRBD1. CDR1 is LNHDA and CDR2 is SQIVND in the germline V gene (reference sequence). The length of the CDR3 is 13 residues. The covered CDR3 bases are TGTGCCAGTAGCGTGAACAGGGGTGAAAAG. Residues: CASSVNRGEK. The full CDR3 protein reads CASSVNRGEKAFF.

This clone was counted many times. The CDR3 is cut off 3 residues early in the read; its end comes from the germline J gene. V and J are TRBV2 and TRBJ2-7; 10 bases agree with TRBD2. This CDR3 contains 16 residues. Germline-derived CDR1 and CDR2 are SNHLY and FYNNEI. The ends lost 4 bases at V and 5 bases at J; junction bases unmatched: 11. The CDR3 loop reads CASSALSLAGVHEQYF. The sequenced part of the CDR3 DNA is TGTGCCAGCAGTGCTCTGAGTCTAGCGGGAGTCCACGAG.

This clone was detected ten times or more. The CDR3 end falls 3 residues outside the read, so it is completed with the germline J gene. V gene TRBV10-3 combines with J gene TRBJ2-5; no clear D gene. CDR3 size: 15 residues. Germline V gives CDR1 ENHRY, CDR2 SYGVKD. V was clipped by 0 bases and J by 1 base, with 9 bases between them. The CDR3 here is CAISESTRIQETQYF. The covered CDR3 bases are TGTGCCATCAGTGAGTCGACAAGGATCCAAGAGACC.

This clone was counted many times. The observed sequence ends 3 residues before the CDR3 terminus, with the missing tail filled in from the germline J gene. The chain links TRBV10-3 to TRBJ1-2; TRBD1 might be the D (5 bases). Germline V lookup: CDR1 ENHRY, CDR2 SYGVKD. The CDR3 is 14 amino acids. V lost 3 bases, J lost 5 bases, and 13 bases lay in between. The CDR3 is CAISELQGRYGYTF. Partial CDR3 DNA: TGTGCCATCAGTGAATTGCAGGGCCGGTATGGC.